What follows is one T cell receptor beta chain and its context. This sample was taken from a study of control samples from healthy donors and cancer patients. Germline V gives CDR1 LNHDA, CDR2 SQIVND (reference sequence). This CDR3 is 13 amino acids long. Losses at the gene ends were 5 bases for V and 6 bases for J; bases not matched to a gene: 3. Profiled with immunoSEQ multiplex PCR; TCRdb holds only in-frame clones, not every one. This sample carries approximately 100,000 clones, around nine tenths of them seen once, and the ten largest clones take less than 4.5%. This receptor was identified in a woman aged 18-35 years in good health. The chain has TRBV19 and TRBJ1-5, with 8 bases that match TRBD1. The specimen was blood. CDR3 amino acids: CASSGDRSQPQHF. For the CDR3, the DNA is TGTGCCAGTAGTGGGGACAGGAGTCAGCCCCAGCATTTT.